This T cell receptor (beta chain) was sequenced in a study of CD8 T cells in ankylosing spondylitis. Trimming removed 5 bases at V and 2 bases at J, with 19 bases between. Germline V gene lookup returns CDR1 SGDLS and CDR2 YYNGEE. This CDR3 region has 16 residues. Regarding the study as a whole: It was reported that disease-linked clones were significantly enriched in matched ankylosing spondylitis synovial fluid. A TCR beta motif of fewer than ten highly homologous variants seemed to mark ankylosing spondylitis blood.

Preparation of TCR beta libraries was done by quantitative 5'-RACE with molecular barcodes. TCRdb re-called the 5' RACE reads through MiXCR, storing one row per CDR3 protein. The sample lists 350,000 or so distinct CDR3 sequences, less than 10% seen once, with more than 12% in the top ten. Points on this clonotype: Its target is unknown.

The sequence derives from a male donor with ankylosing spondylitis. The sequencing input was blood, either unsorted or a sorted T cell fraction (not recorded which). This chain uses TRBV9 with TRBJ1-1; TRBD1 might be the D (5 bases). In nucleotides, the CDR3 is TGTGCCAGCAGTCCCGGGCGGACAACTCCAAACACTGAAGCTTTCTTT. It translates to CASSPGRTTPNTEAFF.